Following are 23 T cell receptor beta chains from one sample sequenced in a study of T cell changes during pregnancy in multiple sclerosis. TCRdb's copy holds only in-frame clones and misses some; the assay was immunoSEQ multiplex PCR. The sample carries more than 70,000 clones, approximately 89% recorded once. Sequences were derived from peripheral blood, sampled before pregnancy. All receptors come from a female donor with multiple sclerosis, enrolled in a pregnancy study.

The rearrangement joins TRBV9 to TRBJ2-1; 8 bases agree with TRBD2. The CDR3 totals 14 residues. V lost 4 bases to trimming and J lost 9 bases; unmatched junction nucleotides: 9. Germline CDR1 reads SGDLS; CDR2 reads YYNGEE. CDR3 nucleotide sequence: TGTGCCAGCAGCCCGCGGGGGGCCTGGAGTGAGCAGTTCTTC. It codes for CASSPRGAWSEQFF.

The chain joins TRBV6-1 to TRBJ2-2, with 14 bases matching TRBD2. Germline loops: CDR1 MNHNS, CDR2 SASEGT. The V segment lost 4 bases and the J segment 3 bases; nucleotides outside the gene matches: 13. The CDR3 consists of 20 residues. CDR3 in DNA: TGTGCCAGCAGTGCGTACGGGACTAGCGGGGGCCGGGGGTACACCGGGGAGCTGTTTTTT. It specifies CASSAYGTSGGRGYTGELFF.

The chain uses TRBV7-6 and TRBJ2-1, with 10 bases lining up with TRBD2. CDR1 and CDR2 from the germline V gene are SGHVS and FNYEAQ. Trimming at V came to 5 bases and at J to 9 bases, leaving 19 bases not matched to a gene. This CDR3 is built from 18 residues. The CDR3 reads CASSQHNQRGGMMVEQFF. In DNA form, the CDR3 reads TGTGCCAGCAGCCAACACAACCAGCGGGGGGGCATGATGGTTGAGCAGTTCTTC.

This chain joins TRBV29-1 and TRBJ1-1, with D perhaps matching TRBD1 (6 bases). V lost 2 bases, J lost 5 bases, and 15 bases lay in between. Germline CDR1 SQVTM, CDR2 ANQGSEA. This CDR3 region has 14 residues. CDR3 residues: CSVETYREGTEAFF. The CDR3 coding sequence is TGCAGCGTTGAAACCTACAGGGAAGGAACTGAAGCTTTCTTT.

The chain joins TRBV27 to TRBJ1-5, with D uncertain. The V end was cut by 6 bases, the J end by 5 bases, with 14 bases between. This CDR3 is 14 amino acids long. Per germline, CDR1 MNHEY and CDR2 SMNVEV (reference sequence). This chain's CDR3 is CASSRAGSYQPQHF. The CDR3 nucleotides read TGTGCCAGCAGCCGCGCGGGATCTTATCAGCCCCAGCATTTT.

This chain joins TRBV19 and TRBJ1-1; no firm D call. The CDR3 contains 15 residues. Germline loops: CDR1 LNHDA, CDR2 SQIVND (reference sequence). Trimming took 7 bases from V and 0 from J, leaving 15 bases between them. The CDR3 protein is CASTMGPPLNTEAFF. The CDR3 nucleotides are TGTGCCAGTACCATGGGCCCTCCACTGAACACTGAAGCTTTCTTT.

This sequence joins TRBV7-3 and TRBJ2-1, with D perhaps matching TRBD2 (6 bases). The CDR3 runs to 15 residues. CDR1 and CDR2 (germline): SGHTA, FQGTGA. V lost 3 bases and J 9 bases, leaving 18 bases between the germline ends. The CDR3 is CASSFPSTGEVEQFF. The CDR3 region has the DNA TGTGCCAGCAGCTTCCCTAGCACCGGGGAGGTTGAGCAGTTCTTC.

The chain joins TRBV7-3 to TRBJ2-7, with 9 positions matching TRBD1. Germline V CDR1 and CDR2: SGHTA, FQGTGA. With 5 bases clipped from V and 0 bases from J, the junction kept 5 bases outside the gene matches. The length of the CDR3 is 15 residues. The CDR3 region has the DNA TGTGCCAGCAGCCAAAGGACAGGGGCCTCCTACGAGCAGTACTTC. Translating it yields CASSQRTGASYEQYF. Full variable domain (remainder filled in from reference TRBV7-3 and TRBJ2-7): GAGVSQTPSNKVTEKGKYVELRCDPISGHTALYWYRQSLGQGPEFLIYFQGTGAADDSGLPNDRFFAVRPEGSVSTLKIQRTERGDSAVYLCASSQRTGASYEQYFGPGTRLTVT.

This chain joins TRBV5-4 and TRBJ1-2; D unresolved. Germline V gene lookup returns CDR1 SGHNT and CDR2 YYREEE (reference sequence). Trimming took 4 bases from V and 4 from J, leaving 20 bases between them. The CDR3 is made up of 16 amino acids. The CDR3 here is CASSQDQARQPYGYTF. CDR3 nucleotides: TGTGCCAGCAGCCAAGATCAGGCCAGGCAGCCCTATGGCTACACCTTC. Full variable domain (rest looked up from reference TRBV5-4 and TRBJ1-2): ETGVTQSPTHLIKTRGQQVTLRCSSQSGHNTVSWYQQALGQGPQFIFQYYREEENGRGNFPPRFSGLQFPNYSSELNVNALELDDSALYLCASSQDQARQPYGYTFGSGTRLTVV.

The chain couples TRBV6-5 to TRBJ1-2; 9 nucleotides line up with TRBD1. Germline V gene data show CDR1 as MNHEY and CDR2 as SVGAGI. The CDR3 covers 14 residues. Unmatched junction bases numbered 6, after V lost 6 bases and J lost 4 bases. CDR3: CASSRTGVGYGYTF. The CDR3 DNA is TGTGCCAGCAGCCGGACAGGGGTAGGCTATGGCTACACCTTC.

The V and J genes are TRBV4-2 and TRBJ2-5; TRBD2 aligns across 10 bases. V was pared by 0 bases and J by 1 base, with 5 bases of the junction left unmatched. CDR3 length: 17 amino acids. Germline V gene sequence: CDR1 LGHNA, CDR2 YNFKEQ. The CDR3: CASSQERAGGPQETQYF. The DNA of the CDR3 is TGTGCCAGCAGCCAAGAGAGAGCGGGGGGGCCCCAAGAGACCCAGTACTTC.

The chain is built from TRBV4-2 and TRBJ2-1; 7 positions match TRBD2. The germline CDR1 and CDR2 sequences are LGHNA and YNFKEQ. This CDR3 has 18 amino acids. The J segment lost 5 bases and the V segment lost 7 bases, leaving 20 bases of the junction unmatched. This chain's CDR3 is CASTPLGEAGVGHNEQFF. The CDR3 DNA sequence: TGTGCCAGCACCCCCCTGGGTGAGGCGGGAGTAGGGCACAATGAGCAGTTCTTC.

The genes are TRBV7-2 and TRBJ1-2; unclear D gene. The CDR3 runs 16 residues. V was clipped by 1 base and J by 0 bases, with 12 bases between them. In germline, CDR1 is SGHTA, CDR2 FQGNSA. CDR3 protein: CASSLDGRGANYGYTF. CDR3 in DNA: TGTGCCAGCAGCTTAGATGGGAGAGGAGCTAACTATGGCTACACCTTC.

The CDR3 sequence is CASTQRSDTQYF. In nucleotides, the CDR3 is TGTGCCAGCACCCAAAGGAGTGATACGCAGTATTTT. J is TRBJ2-3 and V is TRBV28; D is uncertain. Looked up from germline, CDR1 is MDHEN and CDR2 is SYDVKM. V was clipped by 7 bases and J by 6 bases, with 11 bases between them. The CDR3 extends over 12 amino acids. Full variable domain (remainder filled in from reference TRBV28 and TRBJ2-3): DVKVTQSSRYLVKRTGEKVFLECVQDMDHENMFWYRQDPGLGLRLIYFSYDVKMKEKGDIPEGYSVSREKKERFSLILESASTNQTSMYLCASTQRSDTQYFGPGTRLTVL.

The chain combines TRBV7-6 with TRBJ2-1, with 8 bases matching TRBD2. Trimming at V came to 6 bases and at J to 9 bases, leaving 13 bases not matched to a gene. Germline values: CDR1 SGHVS, CDR2 FNYEAQ. This CDR3 is 15 amino acids long. The CDR3 is CASRPTSGPGGEQFF. The CDR3 DNA follows: TGTGCCAGCAGGCCCACTAGCGGCCCAGGAGGTGAGCAGTTCTTC.

The genes are TRBV20-1 and TRBJ1-2; the D is unclear. V was shortened by 5 bases and J by 5 bases, with 9 bases between the two germline ends. Germline-derived CDR1 and CDR2 are DFQATT and SNEGSKA (reference sequence). This CDR3 has 11 residues. CDR3 in amino acids: CSAPTLYGYTF. The CDR3, as DNA: TGCAGTGCTCCCACCCTATATGGCTACACCTTC.

The chain is built from TRBV5-1 and TRBJ1-1; D is possibly TRBD1 (5 bases). The germline V gene encodes CDR1 SGHRS and CDR2 YFSETQ. The V end was cut by 4 bases, the J end by 8 bases, with 18 bases between. The CDR3 runs 14 residues. The CDR3 bases are TGCGCCAGCAGCCGTGGGGGGGAGACCGCCGAAGCTTTCTTT. Translation: CASSRGGETAEAFF.

CDR3 sequence (DNA): TGCGCCAGCAGCCAAGATGTCCAATTTGAAGCTTTCTTT. Its translation: CASSQDVQFEAFF. The rearrangement joins TRBV4-3 to TRBJ1-1, with D uncertain. With 0 bases removed from V and 7 bases from J, the gap between germline ends came to 9 bases. The CDR3 loop spans 13 amino acids. Germline lookup yields CDR1 LGHNA and CDR2 YSLEER.

This chain joins TRBV6-5 and TRBJ2-2; TRBD1 agrees at 7 bases. The CDR3 loop spans 16 amino acids. The germline V gene encodes CDR1 MNHEY and CDR2 SVGAGI. Trimming at V came to 3 bases and at J to 4 bases, leaving 8 bases not matched to a gene. This CDR3 is CASSYHDRVSTGELFF. In DNA, the CDR3 is TGTGCCAGCAGTTATCACGACAGGGTTTCCACCGGGGAGCTGTTTTTT.

This chain links TRBV6-1 with TRBJ1-1; TRBD1 matches at 7 bases. V was clipped by 1 base and J by 7 bases; unmatched bases: 3. CDR1 MNHNS and CDR2 SASEGT come from the germline V gene. CDR3 size: 13 residues. CDR3 sequence: CASSEVGQSEAFF. CDR3 in DNA: TGTGCCAGCAGTGAAGTGGGACAGAGTGAAGCTTTCTTT.

The chain recombines TRBV27 with TRBJ2-7, with no clear D. The length of the CDR3 is 13 residues. Germline V gives CDR1 MNHEY, CDR2 SMNVEV (reference sequence). The ends were cut back, 2 bases at V and 3 bases at J, with 8 bases in the middle. The CDR3, as DNA: TGTGCCAGCAGTTTAAGGCAGGACTACGAGCAGTACTTC. Protein sequence: CASSLRQDYEQYF.

The chain is built from TRBV19 and TRBJ2-7; TRBD2 is a possible D gene (5 bases). Trimming left V 5 bases short and J 5 bases short, with 13 bases between. Germline V gene data show CDR1 as LNHDA and CDR2 as SQIVND (reference sequence). This CDR3 has 13 residues. This chain's CDR3 is CASSHSDRHEQYF. The CDR3 coding sequence is TGTGCCAGTAGTCATAGCGACCGCCACGAGCAGTACTTC.

The chain combines TRBV7-2 with TRBJ2-7; D might be TRBD1 (5 bases). Germline CDR1 reads SGHTA; CDR2 reads FQGNSA. V lost 5 bases and J lost 3, with 17 bases in between. This CDR3 is 15 amino acids long. The CDR3 nucleotides read TGTGCCAGCAGCGTAGGCTGGGGCGGTAACTACGAGCAGTACTTC. This codes for CASSVGWGGNYEQYF.